This T cell receptor beta chain was identified in a study of T cell responses to AZD1222 COVID-19 vaccine. Findings and caveats of the study: Among AZD1222 vaccinees, only 5 to 7 were seropositive at baseline. The peak T cell response came first, and repertoires were sampled only after it. White British people made up most donors, females outnumbered males, and clonal diversity was possibly underestimated.

Second-dose recipients at about 4 or about 12 weeks were treated as one pooled group. Profiled with immunoSEQ multiplex PCR; TCRdb holds only in-frame clones, not every one. The table shows 150,000 to 200,000 clones, with about 86% occurring only once. Germline V gene sequence: CDR1 SNHLY, CDR2 FYNNEI. CDR3 length equals 12 residues. With 6 bases removed from V and 14 bases from J, the gap between germline ends came to 18 bases. On this clone: What it binds is unknown.

This clonotype was obtained from an adult who received the AZD1222 COVID-19 vaccine. This chain connects TRBV2 to TRBJ2-3, with D perhaps TRBD1 (5 bases). This specimen consisted of peripheral blood, obtained 28 days after the second AZD1222 dose. Here the CDR3 DNA reads TGTGCCAGCAGCCCCGTGCTAGAGGACATGTATTTT. Encoded protein: CASSPVLEDMYF. Full variable domain (rest looked up from reference TRBV2 and TRBJ2-3): EPEVTQTPSHQVTQMGQEVILRCVPISNHLYFYWYRQILGQKVEFLVSFYNNEISEKSEIFDDQFSVERPDGSNFTLKIRSTKLEDSAMYFCASSPVLEDMYFGPGTRLTVL.